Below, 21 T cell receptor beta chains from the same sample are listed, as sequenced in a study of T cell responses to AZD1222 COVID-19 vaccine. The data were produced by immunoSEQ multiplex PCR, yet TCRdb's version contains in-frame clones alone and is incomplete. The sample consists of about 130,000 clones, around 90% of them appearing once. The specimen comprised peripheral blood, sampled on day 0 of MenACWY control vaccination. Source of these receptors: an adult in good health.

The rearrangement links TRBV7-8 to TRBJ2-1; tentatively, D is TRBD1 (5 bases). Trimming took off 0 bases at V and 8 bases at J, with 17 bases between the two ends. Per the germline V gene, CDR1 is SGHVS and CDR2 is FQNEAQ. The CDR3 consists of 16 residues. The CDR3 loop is CASSLAIGFKGYEQFF. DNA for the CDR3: TGTGCCAGCAGCTTAGCGATCGGGTTCAAGGGGTATGAGCAGTTCTTC.

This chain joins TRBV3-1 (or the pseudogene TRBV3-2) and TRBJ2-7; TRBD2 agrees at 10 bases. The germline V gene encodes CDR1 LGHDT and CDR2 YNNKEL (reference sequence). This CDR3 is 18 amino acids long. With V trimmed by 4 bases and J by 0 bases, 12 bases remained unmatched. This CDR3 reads CASSLRTSGSAGSYEQYF. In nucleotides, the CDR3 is TGTGCCAGCAGCCTTAGGACTAGCGGAAGTGCCGGCTCCTACGAGCAGTACTTC.

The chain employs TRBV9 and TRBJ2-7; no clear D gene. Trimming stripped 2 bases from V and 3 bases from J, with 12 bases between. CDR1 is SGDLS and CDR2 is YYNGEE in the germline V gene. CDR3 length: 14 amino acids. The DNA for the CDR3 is TGTGCCAGCAGCGTGACGGACGGGCACTACGAGCAGTACTTC. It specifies CASSVTDGHYEQYF.

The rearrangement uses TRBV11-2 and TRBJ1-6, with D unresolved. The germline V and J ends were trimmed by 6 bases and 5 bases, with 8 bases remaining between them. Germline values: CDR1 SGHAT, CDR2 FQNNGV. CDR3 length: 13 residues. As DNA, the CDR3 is TGTGCCAGCAGGGGATTAGATAATTCACCCCTCCACTTT. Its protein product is CASRGLDNSPLHF.

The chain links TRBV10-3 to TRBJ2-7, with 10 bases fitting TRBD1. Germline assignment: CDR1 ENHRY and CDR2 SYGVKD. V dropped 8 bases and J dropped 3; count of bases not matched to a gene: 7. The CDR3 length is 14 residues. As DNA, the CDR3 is TGTGCCATCGACCCCGGGACAGGGGTCTACGAGCAGTACTTC. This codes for CAIDPGTGVYEQYF.

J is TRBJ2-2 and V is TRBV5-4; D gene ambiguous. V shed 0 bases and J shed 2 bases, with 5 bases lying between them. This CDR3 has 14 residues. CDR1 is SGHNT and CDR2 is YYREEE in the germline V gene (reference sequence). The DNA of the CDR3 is TGTGCCAGCAGCTTGGTTGGAAACACCGGGGAGCTGTTTTTT. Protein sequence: CASSLVGNTGELFF. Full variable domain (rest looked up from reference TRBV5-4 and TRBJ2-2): ETGVTQSPTHLIKTRGQQVTLRCSSQSGHNTVSWYQQALGQGPQFIFQYYREEENGRGNFPPRFSGLQFPNYSSELNVNALELDDSALYLCASSLVGNTGELFFGEGSRLTVL.

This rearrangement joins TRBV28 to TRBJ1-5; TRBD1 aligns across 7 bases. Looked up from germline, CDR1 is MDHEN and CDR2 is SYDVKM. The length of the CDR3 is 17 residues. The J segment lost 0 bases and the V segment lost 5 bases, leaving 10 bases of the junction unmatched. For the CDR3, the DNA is TGTGCCAGCAGTCGAGGGGACAGATTCGCTAGCAATCAGCCCCAGCATTTT. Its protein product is CASSRGDRFASNQPQHF.

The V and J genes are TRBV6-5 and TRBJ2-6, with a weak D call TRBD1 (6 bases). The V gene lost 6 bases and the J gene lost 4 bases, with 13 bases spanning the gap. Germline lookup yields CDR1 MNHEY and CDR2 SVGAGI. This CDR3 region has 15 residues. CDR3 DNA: TGTGCCAGCAGGATCGACAGGTTGGGGGCCAACGTCCTGACTTTC. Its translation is CASRIDRLGANVLTF.

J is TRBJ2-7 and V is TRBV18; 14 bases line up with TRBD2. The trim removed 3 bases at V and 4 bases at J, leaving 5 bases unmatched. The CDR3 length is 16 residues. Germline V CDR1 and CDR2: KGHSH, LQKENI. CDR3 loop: CASSPGGLAGDYEQYV. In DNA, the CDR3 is TGTGCCAGCTCACCCGGGGGACTAGCGGGGGATTACGAGCAGTACGTC.

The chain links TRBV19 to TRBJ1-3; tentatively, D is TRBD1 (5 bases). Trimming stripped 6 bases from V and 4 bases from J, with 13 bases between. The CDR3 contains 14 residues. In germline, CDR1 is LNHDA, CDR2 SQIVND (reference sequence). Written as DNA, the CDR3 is TGTGCCAGTAGAACTGGGGACCTCGGAAACACCATATATTTT. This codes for CASRTGDLGNTIYF.

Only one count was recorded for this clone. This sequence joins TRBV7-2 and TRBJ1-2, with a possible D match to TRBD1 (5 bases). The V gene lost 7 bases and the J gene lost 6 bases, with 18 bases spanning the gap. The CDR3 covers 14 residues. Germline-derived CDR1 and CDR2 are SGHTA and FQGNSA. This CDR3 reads CASNVGGVVDGYTF. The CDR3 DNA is TGTGCCAGCAACGTCGGGGGGGTTGTTGATGGCTACACCTTC.

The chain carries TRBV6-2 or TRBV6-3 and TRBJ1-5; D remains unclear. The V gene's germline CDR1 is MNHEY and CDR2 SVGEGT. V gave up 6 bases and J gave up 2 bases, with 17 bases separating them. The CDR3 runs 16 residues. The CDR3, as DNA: TGTGCCAGCAGCAACCCCCCGTGGAGGGGCAATCAGCCCCAGCATTTT. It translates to CASSNPPWRGNQPQHF.

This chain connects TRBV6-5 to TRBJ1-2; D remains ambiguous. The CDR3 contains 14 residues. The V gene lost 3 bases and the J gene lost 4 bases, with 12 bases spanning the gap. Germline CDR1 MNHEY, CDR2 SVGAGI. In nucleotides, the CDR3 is TGTGCCAGCAGTTATGGCCGAACGGGCTATGGCTACACCTTC. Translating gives CASSYGRTGYGYTF.

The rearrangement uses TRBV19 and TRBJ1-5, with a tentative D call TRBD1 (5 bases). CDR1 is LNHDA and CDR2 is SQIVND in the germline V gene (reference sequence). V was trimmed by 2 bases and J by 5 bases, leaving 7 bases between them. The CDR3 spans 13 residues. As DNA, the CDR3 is TGTGCCAGTAGTATAAGGGGTCATCAGCCCCAGCATTTT. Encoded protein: CASSIRGHQPQHF.

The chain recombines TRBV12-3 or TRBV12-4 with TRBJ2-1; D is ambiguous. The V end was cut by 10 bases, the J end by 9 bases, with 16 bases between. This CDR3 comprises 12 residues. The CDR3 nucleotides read TGTGCCACAGCCGTCACGTTGGGTGAGCAGTTCTTC. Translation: CATAVTLGEQFF.

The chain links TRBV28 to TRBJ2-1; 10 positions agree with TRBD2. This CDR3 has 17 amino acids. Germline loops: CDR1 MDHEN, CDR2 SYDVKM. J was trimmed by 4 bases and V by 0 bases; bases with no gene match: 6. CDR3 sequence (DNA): TGTGCCAGCAGTTTATGGGTAGCGGGAGGCAATTACAATGAGCAGTTCTTC. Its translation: CASSLWVAGGNYNEQFF. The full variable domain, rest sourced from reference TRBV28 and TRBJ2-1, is DVKVTQSSRYLVKRTGEKVFLECVQDMDHENMFWYRQDPGLGLRLIYFSYDVKMKEKGDIPEGYSVSREKKERFSLILESASTNQTSMYLCASSLWVAGGNYNEQFFGPGTRLTVL.

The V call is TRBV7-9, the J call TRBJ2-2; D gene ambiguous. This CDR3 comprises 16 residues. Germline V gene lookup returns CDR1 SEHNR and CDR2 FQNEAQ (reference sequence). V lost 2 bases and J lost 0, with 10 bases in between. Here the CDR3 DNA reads TGTGCCAGCAGCTTAACGCAGTTCGCGAACACCGGGGAGCTGTTTTTT. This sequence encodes CASSLTQFANTGELFF.

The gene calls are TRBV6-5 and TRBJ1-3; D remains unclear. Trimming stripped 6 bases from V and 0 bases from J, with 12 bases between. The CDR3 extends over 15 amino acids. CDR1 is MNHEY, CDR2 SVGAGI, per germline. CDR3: CASSNGQTSGNTIYF. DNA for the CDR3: TGTGCCAGCAGCAACGGCCAGACCTCTGGAAACACCATATATTTT.

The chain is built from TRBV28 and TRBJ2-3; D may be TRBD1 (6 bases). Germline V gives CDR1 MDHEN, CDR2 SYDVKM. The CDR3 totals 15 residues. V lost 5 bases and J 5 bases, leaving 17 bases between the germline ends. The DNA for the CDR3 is TGTGCCAGCAGTCCCAGGGGTCGCCCCCTAGATACGCAGTATTTT. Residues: CASSPRGRPLDTQYF. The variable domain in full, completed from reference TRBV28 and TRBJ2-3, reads DVKVTQSSRYLVKRTGEKVFLECVQDMDHENMFWYRQDPGLGLRLIYFSYDVKMKEKGDIPEGYSVSREKKERFSLILESASTNQTSMYLCASSPRGRPLDTQYFGPGTRLTVL.

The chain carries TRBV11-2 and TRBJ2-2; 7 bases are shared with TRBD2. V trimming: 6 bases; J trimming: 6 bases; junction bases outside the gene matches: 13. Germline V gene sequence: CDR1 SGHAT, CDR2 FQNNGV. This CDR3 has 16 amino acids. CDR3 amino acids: CASRERTSSESGELFF. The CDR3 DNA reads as TGTGCCAGCAGGGAACGGACTAGTTCGGAGTCCGGGGAGCTGTTTTTT.

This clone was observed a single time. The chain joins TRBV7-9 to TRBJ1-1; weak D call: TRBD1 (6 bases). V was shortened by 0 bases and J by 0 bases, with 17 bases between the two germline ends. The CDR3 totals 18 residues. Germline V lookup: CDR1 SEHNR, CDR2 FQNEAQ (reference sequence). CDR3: CASSLARVTGTMNTEAFF. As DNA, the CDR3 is TGTGCCAGCAGCTTAGCGCGGGTGACAGGCACTATGAACACTGAAGCTTTCTTT.